These 6 T cell receptor beta chains were all obtained from the same sample, sequenced in a study of control samples from healthy donors and cancer patients. Assay used: immunoSEQ multiplex PCR; TCRdb lists only in-frame clones, some missing. The sample includes under 200,000 clones, around 92% of them seen just once. The source material was blood. These TCRs come from a woman younger than 45 in good health.

The chain couples TRBV3-1 (or the pseudogene TRBV3-2) to TRBJ2-7; 11 nucleotides match TRBD1. The ends lost 1 base at V and 5 bases at J; junction bases unmatched: 4. The CDR3 length is 15 residues. Germline V gene lookup returns CDR1 LGHDT and CDR2 YNNKEL (reference sequence). CDR3 sequence reads: CASSQGWGQGDEQYF. In DNA form, the CDR3 reads TGTGCCAGCAGCCAAGGGTGGGGACAGGGGGACGAGCAGTACTTC.

This rearrangement joins TRBV7-2 to TRBJ2-7; 8 bases fit TRBD2. Losses at the gene ends were 2 bases for V and 4 bases for J; bases not matched to a gene: 7. The germline CDR1 and CDR2 sequences are SGHTA and FQGNSA. The CDR3 has 15 residues. The CDR3, as DNA: TGTGCCAGCAGCTTAAAAGTACTAGCGGATTACGAGCAGTACTTC. Its protein product is CASSLKVLADYEQYF.

The chain uses TRBV2 and TRBJ1-1; 11 nucleotides agree with TRBD1. Losses at the gene ends were 4 bases for V and 7 bases for J; bases not matched to a gene: 2. CDR3 length: 13 amino acids. Looked up from germline, CDR1 is SNHLY and CDR2 is FYNNEI. The CDR3 bases are TGTGCCAGCAGTGGGGGACAGGGGGTTGAAGCTTTCTTT. This encodes CASSGGQGVEAFF.

The rearrangement links TRBV18 to TRBJ2-6, with 7 bases that match TRBD1. There are 17 residues in the CDR3. After removal of 0 bases from V and 0 bases from J, the junction contained 2 bases not matched to a gene. CDR1 and CDR2 (germline): KGHSH, LQKENI. CDR3 residues: CASSPPGGRSGANVLTF. DNA for the CDR3: TGTGCCAGCTCACCACCAGGGGGCCGCTCTGGGGCCAACGTCCTGACTTTC.

This chain uses TRBV7-3 with TRBJ1-1; D is unresolved. CDR3 length equals 13 residues. Germline loops: CDR1 SGHTA, CDR2 FQGTGA. V gave up 5 bases and J gave up 1 base, with 8 bases separating them. The CDR3 is CASSKAANTEAFF. The CDR3 DNA is TGTGCCAGCAGCAAAGCAGCGAACACTGAAGCTTTCTTT.

The J gene is TRBJ2-1, the V gene TRBV13; D may be TRBD1 or TRBD2 (7 bases each). Germline values: CDR1 PRHDT, CDR2 FYEKMQ (reference sequence). This CDR3 is 14 amino acids long. The V end lost 5 bases, the J end lost 7 bases, and 15 bases lay between the germline ends. Here the CDR3 reads CASSPPQGGNEQFF. CDR3 sequence (DNA): TGTGCCAGCAGCCCCCCCCAGGGGGGGAATGAGCAGTTCTTC.